The clone carrying this TCR beta chain came up once. Clones were sequenced by immunoSEQ multiplex PCR, and TCRdb holds only the in-frame ones, with some missing. The data show some 2,500,000 clones, over 85% seen once. The data were obtained in a study of shared clonotypes between healthy human individuals. The length of the CDR3 is 13 residues. Germline V lookup: CDR1 SQVTM, CDR2 ANQGSEA. The V gene lost 6 bases and the J gene lost 8 bases, with 16 bases spanning the gap. The sequenced material came from naive CD4+ T cells from PBMCs. The subset is: CD45RA+ positively selected. The source of this sequence is a man aged 18 to 35 in good health. Some clones in this sample may be carry-over from other donors' samples. The chain joins TRBV29-1 to TRBJ1-4, with D possibly TRBD1 on 5 matching bases. CDR3 DNA: TGCAGCGTCCGCCGCCGACGGGGGGAAAAACTGTTTTTT. This translates into CSVRRRRGEKLFF.